Sequencing of this TCR beta chain was carried out in a study of CD8+ T cells in alopecia areata. Study-wide context: Tofacitinib administration to treated patients was oral, at 5 to 10 mg twice daily. Tofacitinib ran 6 to 18 months, followed by 6 months off drug.

Points on this clone: The antigen is unknown.

Germline V gene lookup returns CDR1 SGHDT and CDR2 YYEEEE. The CDR3 runs to 14 residues. Between the trimmed V and J ends, which lost 4 bases and 1 base, there was a span of 11 bases. Starting from PBMCs, sorting isolated CD4+ and CD8+ T cells. Study observations and caveats: Clonality in lesional scalp, especially alopecia totalis/universalis, exceeded that of normal scalp.

Following extraction, RNA underwent reverse transcription to cDNA, which served as the sequencing template. TCRdb's copy holds only in-frame clones and misses some; the assay was immunoSEQ multiplex PCR. Here the sample spans some 150,000 clones, 40% to 65% being singletons. The receptor comes from a human donor with alopecia areata. This chain joins TRBV5-6 and TRBJ1-1; D remains ambiguous. This specimen consisted of CD8+ T cells sorted from blood, obtained at week 0. DNA for the CDR3: TGTGCCAGCAGCGCCTTCGGGGAGAACACTGAAGCTTTCTTT. Translating gives CASSAFGENTEAFF.